Listed here are 29 T cell receptor beta chains from one sample, sequenced in a study of OX40 agonist ivuxolimab in advanced cancers. Sequencing used immunoSEQ multiplex PCR; TCRdb keeps in-frame clones, though not all of them. The data contain roughly 26,000 clones, roughly 86% of them singletons. The material sequenced was CD4+ or CD8+ T cells sorted from blood, taken in a trial of the OX40 agonist ivuxolimab. Receptors originate from an adult with an advanced solid tumor such as melanoma, head and neck, liver or kidney cancer.

The chain joins TRBV2 to TRBJ2-1, with TRBD2 matching over 9 bases. The CDR3 runs 16 residues. Trimming removed 3 bases from V and 8 bases from J; junction bases left unmatched: 11. Germline CDR1 reads SNHLY; CDR2 reads FYNNEI. Here the CDR3 reads CASSDLGREGRYEQFF. CDR3 bases: TGTGCCAGCAGTGATTTAGGGCGGGAGGGCCGTTATGAGCAGTTCTTC.

This sequence joins TRBV7-9 and TRBJ2-1; 7 nucleotides match TRBD2. The germline CDR1 and CDR2 sequences are SEHNR and FQNEAQ (reference sequence). This CDR3 region has 15 residues. V lost 1 base to trimming and J lost 8 bases; unmatched junction nucleotides: 8. The CDR3 sequence is CASSLEGGRVDEQFF. The CDR3 coding sequence is TGTGCCAGCAGCTTAGAGGGCGGGAGAGTGGATGAGCAGTTCTTC. The whole variable domain, remainder taken from reference TRBV7-9 and TRBJ2-1, is DTGVSQNPRHKITKRGQNVTFRCDPISEHNRLYWYRQTLGQGPEFLTYFQNEAQLEKSRLLSDRFSAERPKGSFSTLEIQRTEQGDSAMYLCASSLEGGRVDEQFFGPGTRLTVL.

This chain connects TRBV30 to TRBJ2-7; D uncertain. V was cut by 0 bases and J by 2 bases, with 11 bases left in between. There are 14 residues in the CDR3. Germline V CDR1 and CDR2: GTSNPN, SVGIG (reference sequence). This chain's CDR3 is CAWSVRIGPYEQYF. CDR3 in DNA: TGTGCCTGGAGTGTCCGTATTGGCCCCTACGAGCAGTACTTC.

This clone was observed a single time. The chain couples TRBV9 to TRBJ2-5, with 8 bases identical to TRBD2. J was trimmed by 3 bases and V by 8 bases; bases with no gene match: 6. Per the germline V gene, CDR1 is SGDLS and CDR2 is YYNGEE. The CDR3 runs 13 residues. Here the CDR3 DNA reads TGTGCCAGAAAGGCAGCGGGAGAAGAGACCCAGTACTTC. Its protein is CARKAAGEETQYF. The complete variable domain, with remaining parts taken from reference TRBV9 and TRBJ2-5, reads DSGVTQTPKHLITATGQRVTLRCSPRSGDLSVYWYQQSLDQGLQFLIQYYNGEERAKGNILERFSAQQFPDLHSELNLSSLELGDSALYFCARKAAGEETQYFGPGTRLLVL.

V is TRBV19 and J is TRBJ1-5, with 12 bases aligning to TRBD1. Germline V gene lookup returns CDR1 LNHDA and CDR2 SQIVND (reference sequence). The CDR3 covers 15 residues. The V gene end was trimmed by 9 bases and the J gene end by 6 bases; junction bases not matched to a gene: 9. This CDR3 is CASGAGTGGVQPQHF. CDR3 sequence (DNA): TGTGCCAGCGGCGCCGGGACAGGGGGCGTTCAGCCCCAGCATTTT.

The genes are TRBV5-6 and TRBJ1-2; 10 nucleotides align to TRBD1. The CDR3 is made up of 16 amino acids. Germline assignment: CDR1 SGHDT and CDR2 YYEEEE. J was trimmed by 4 bases and V by 3 bases; bases with no gene match: 9. Here the CDR3 DNA reads TGTGCCAGCAGCTCGTCCGGGACAGGGGTACGCTATGGCTACACCTTC. Amino acid sequence: CASSSSGTGVRYGYTF.

The chain employs TRBV9 and TRBJ1-1; no clear D. Trimming took 3 bases from V and 0 from J, leaving 6 bases between them. CDR1 SGDLS and CDR2 YYNGEE come from the germline V gene. This CDR3 has 13 amino acids. The CDR3 region has the DNA TGTGCCAGCAGCGCCTCATTGAACACTGAAGCTTTCTTT. It yields the protein CASSASLNTEAFF.

The rearrangement uses TRBV7-9 and TRBJ2-5, with 8 bases fitting TRBD2. The V and J ends lost 10 bases and 4 bases, in that order; junction bases with no gene match: 5. CDR3 length: 12 amino acids. Germline CDR1 and CDR2: SEHNR and FQNEAQ (reference sequence). The CDR3 region has the DNA TGTGCCACGGGGGGGCTAGGAGAGACCCAGTACTTC. This codes for CATGGLGETQYF.

V is TRBV27 and J is TRBJ2-7; D assignment may be TRBD1 or TRBD2 (5 bases each). Germline V lookup: CDR1 MNHEY, CDR2 SMNVEV (reference sequence). The CDR3 is 13 residues long. The V end was cut by 3 bases, the J end by 3 bases, with 9 bases between. CDR3 sequence: CASSFGDLYEQYF. In DNA form, the CDR3 reads TGTGCCAGCAGTTTCGGGGACCTCTACGAGCAGTACTTC.

This clone was picked up a small number of times. The chain carries TRBV9 and TRBJ1-1; D is undetermined. Per germline, CDR1 SGDLS and CDR2 YYNGEE. The CDR3 has 14 amino acids. The V gene lost 0 bases and the J gene lost 5 bases, with 11 bases spanning the gap. CDR3 residues: CASSVGGIRTEAFF. CDR3 nucleotide sequence: TGTGCCAGCAGCGTAGGAGGGATTAGGACTGAAGCTTTCTTT.

This clone has just one count. The chain employs TRBV5-1 and TRBJ2-1; D is possibly TRBD1 or TRBD2 (6 bases each). CDR3 length equals 16 residues. The germline V and J ends were trimmed by 0 bases and 2 bases, with 12 bases remaining between them. The germline CDR1 and CDR2 sequences are SGHRS and YFSETQ. The DNA for the CDR3 is TGCGCCAGCAGCTTGGAGGGGGGTGGACCCTACAATGAGCAGTTCTTC. Its protein is CASSLEGGGPYNEQFF. Full variable domain (outside the CDR3, taken from reference TRBV5-1 and TRBJ2-1): KAGVTQTPRYLIKTRGQQVTLSCSPISGHRSVSWYQQTPGQGLQFLFEYFSETQRNKGNFPGRFSGRQFSNSRSEMNVSTLELGDSALYLCASSLEGGGPYNEQFFGPGTRLTVL.

CDR3 in amino acids: CASSLGGSGLQPQHF. In DNA, the CDR3 is TGTGCCAGCAGCTTAGGGGGGAGCGGTTTACAGCCCCAGCATTTT. The chain uses TRBV7-9 and TRBJ1-5; the D gene is possibly TRBD1 (5 bases). CDR3 length equals 15 residues. The V and J ends lost 1 base and 7 bases respectively, with 14 bases between them. CDR1 is SEHNR and CDR2 is FQNEAQ in the germline V gene (reference sequence).

The chain joins TRBV6-5 to TRBJ2-1, with unresolved D. This CDR3 has 14 residues. The V gene's germline CDR1 is MNHEY and CDR2 SVGAGI. V was shortened by 4 bases and J by 7 bases, with 14 bases between the two germline ends. The CDR3 is CASSFFGSGNEQFF. For the CDR3, the DNA is TGTGCCAGCAGTTTTTTTGGGTCTGGAAATGAGCAGTTCTTC.

This chain connects TRBV10-1 to TRBJ2-2, with unresolved D. There are 15 residues in the CDR3. V was cut by 6 bases and J by 2 bases, with 13 bases left in between. The germline gives CDR1 WNHNN, CDR2 SYGVQD (reference sequence). This CDR3 is CASSSSDLNTGELFF. CDR3 nucleotide sequence: TGCGCCAGCAGCTCCTCGGACCTCAACACCGGGGAGCTGTTTTTT.

The V call is TRBV11-2, the J call TRBJ2-2; D not resolved. Trimming removed 1 base from V and 3 bases from J, with 12 bases in between. Germline CDR1 reads SGHAT; CDR2 reads FQNNGV. The CDR3 sequence is 16 residues long. The chain's CDR3 is CASSLAGRQDTGELFF. The CDR3 DNA reads as TGTGCCAGCAGCTTAGCCGGAAGGCAGGACACCGGGGAGCTGTTTTTT.

The chain employs TRBV29-1 and TRBJ2-1; 7 bases line up with TRBD2. Per germline, CDR1 SQVTM and CDR2 ANQGSEA. The J segment lost 2 bases and the V segment lost 0 bases, leaving 13 bases of the junction unmatched. This CDR3 is 18 amino acids long. The CDR3 reads CSVEDHLADVLAYNEQFF. The CDR3 DNA sequence: TGCAGCGTTGAAGATCACCTAGCGGACGTTCTTGCCTACAATGAGCAGTTCTTC.

The chain uses TRBV7-7 and TRBJ2-2; possibly TRBD2 for D (6 bases). The CDR3 is made up of 17 amino acids. V gave up 5 bases and J gave up 0 bases, with 16 bases separating them. Germline V gene sequence: CDR1 SSHAT, CDR2 FNYEAQ (reference sequence). The CDR3 bases are TGTGCCAGCAGCCCAAACCAAGCGGGCCCGAACACCGGGGAGCTGTTTTTT. Encoded protein: CASSPNQAGPNTGELFF.

The chain links TRBV5-1 to TRBJ2-7, with D possibly being TRBD1 (5 bases). Germline V CDR1 and CDR2: SGHRS, YFSETQ. The CDR3 is 14 residues long. Trimming left V 0 bases short and J 0 bases short, with 7 bases between. The chain's CDR3 is CASSLDRNSYEQYF. The CDR3 DNA reads TGCGCCAGCAGCTTGGACAGGAACTCCTACGAGCAGTACTTC. Complete variable domain (other parts from reference TRBV5-1 and TRBJ2-7): KAGVTQTPRYLIKTRGQQVTLSCSPISGHRSVSWYQQTPGQGLQFLFEYFSETQRNKGNFPGRFSGRQFSNSRSEMNVSTLELGDSALYLCASSLDRNSYEQYFGPGTRLTVT.

The J gene is TRBJ2-2, the V gene TRBV4-3, with 8 bases lining up with TRBD1. Losses at the gene ends were 0 bases for V and 6 bases for J; bases not matched to a gene: 6. Germline values: CDR1 LGHNA, CDR2 YSLEER. The CDR3 sequence is 16 residues long. The CDR3 DNA reads as TGCGCCAGCAGCCAAGATGAGGACAGGGTAGCCGGGGAGCTGTTTTTT. It is translated as CASSQDEDRVAGELFF.

The chain combines TRBV5-1 with TRBJ2-7; 7 nucleotides align to TRBD1. After removal of 4 bases from V and 2 bases from J, the junction contained 3 bases not matched to a gene. This CDR3 comprises 13 residues. In germline, CDR1 is SGHRS, CDR2 YFSETQ. In DNA form, the CDR3 reads TGCGCCAGCAGCCCCGGGACAGCCTACGAGCAGTACTTC. It yields the protein CASSPGTAYEQYF.

This clone was detected only a few times. The chain uses TRBV2 and TRBJ1-2; D is possibly TRBD1 (6 bases). Germline V gene lookup returns CDR1 SNHLY and CDR2 FYNNEI. Trimming took 7 bases from V and 2 from J, leaving 11 bases between them. The length of the CDR3 is 13 residues. DNA for the CDR3: TGTGCCAGCACGGAACAGGGCAACTATGGCTACACCTTC. Amino acids: CASTEQGNYGYTF. The whole variable domain, remainder taken from reference TRBV2 and TRBJ1-2, is EPEVTQTPSHQVTQMGQEVILRCVPISNHLYFYWYRQILGQKVEFLVSFYNNEISEKSEIFDDQFSVERPDGSNFTLKIRSTKLEDSAMYFCASTEQGNYGYTFGSGTRLTVV.

Only a few counts were recorded for this clone. This chain connects TRBV27 to TRBJ2-3; D may be TRBD1 (5 bases). CDR3 length: 13 residues. Trimming took 8 bases from V and 7 from J, leaving 16 bases between them. Germline CDR1 is MNHEY and CDR2 is SMNVEV (reference sequence). The CDR3 loop reads CASEASWGNTQYF. In nucleotides, the CDR3 is TGTGCCAGCGAGGCCAGCTGGGGCAATACGCAGTATTTT.

V usage is TRBV19 and J usage is TRBJ2-5, with D unclear. V lost 0 bases and J 1 base, leaving 9 bases between the germline ends. Germline lookup yields CDR1 LNHDA and CDR2 SQIVND (reference sequence). The CDR3 totals 15 residues. The CDR3 DNA follows: TGTGCCAGTAGTATAGATCTAAGGGTCCAAGAGACCCAGTACTTC. Translation gives CASSIDLRVQETQYF.

This rearrangement joins TRBV7-9 to TRBJ1-5; possibly TRBD1 for D (5 bases). CDR1 is SEHNR, CDR2 FQNEAQ, per germline (reference sequence). V shed 3 bases and J shed 0 bases, with 6 bases lying between them. There are 14 residues in the CDR3. CDR3 sequence: CASSLGDSNQPQHF. DNA of the CDR3: TGTGCCAGCAGCTTGGGGGATAGCAATCAGCCCCAGCATTTT.

This chain links TRBV7-6 with TRBJ2-1; perhaps TRBD2 as D (5 bases). The CDR3 consists of 12 residues. V gave up 2 bases and J gave up 6 bases, with 5 bases separating them. CDR1 and CDR2 (germline): SGHVS, FNYEAQ. DNA for the CDR3: TGTGCCAGCAGCTTAAGCGGCAATGAGCAGTTCTTC. It codes for CASSLSGNEQFF.

The chain links TRBV9 to TRBJ1-2, with 7 bases matching TRBD1. The CDR3 is made up of 16 amino acids. Germline V lookup: CDR1 SGDLS, CDR2 YYNGEE. V was clipped by 3 bases and J by 1 base; unmatched bases: 9. CDR3 sequence reads: CASSAEPGQLNYGYTF. As DNA, the CDR3 is TGTGCCAGCAGCGCCGAACCGGGACAGCTTAACTATGGCTACACCTTC. Based on the CDR3 plus reference TRBV9 and TRBJ1-2, the full variable domain is DSGVTQTPKHLITATGQRVTLRCSPRSGDLSVYWYQQSLDQGLQFLIQYYNGEERAKGNILERFSAQQFPDLHSELNLSSLELGDSALYFCASSAEPGQLNYGYTFGSGTRLTVV.

This chain connects TRBV15 to TRBJ2-3; D may be TRBD2 (6 bases). V lost 1 base to trimming and J lost 1 base, with 12 bases between them. Germline CDR1 LNHNV, CDR2 YYDKDF (reference sequence). The CDR3 is 16 residues long. This CDR3 is CATSRGRASGTDTQYF. The DNA of the CDR3 is TGTGCCACCAGCAGAGGCCGGGCTAGCGGCACAGATACGCAGTATTTT.

V usage is TRBV28 and J usage is TRBJ2-7; no reliable D call. Trimming took off 3 bases at V and 3 bases at J, with 6 bases between the two ends. Germline loops: CDR1 MDHEN, CDR2 SYDVKM. This CDR3 contains 12 residues. This CDR3 reads CASSFLRYEQYF. CDR3 DNA sequence: TGTGCCAGCAGTTTCCTTCGCTACGAGCAGTACTTC.

This clone showed up just once. The chain carries TRBV19 and TRBJ2-1; 9 nucleotides line up with TRBD1. Per germline, CDR1 LNHDA and CDR2 SQIVND (reference sequence). Trimming removed 7 bases from V and 6 bases from J; junction bases left unmatched: 10. CDR3 length: 15 residues. CDR3 DNA sequence: TGTGCCAGTAATTCCCCCGGGACAGGGTTCAATGAGCAGTTCTTC. It translates to CASNSPGTGFNEQFF.